This record concerns one TCR beta chain sequence. This sample stems from a study of shared clonotypes between healthy human individuals. Here immunoSEQ multiplex PCR was the method, and the copy in TCRdb shows in-frame clones only, minus some. Counted here are about 2.3 million clones, less than 95% occurring once; the ten biggest clones make up 0.37%. Germline V gene lookup returns CDR1 KGHSH and CDR2 LQKENI. Trimming shortened V by 2 bases and J by 2 bases, and 15 bases separated the two germline ends. This CDR3 contains 16 residues. V and J are TRBV18 and TRBJ2-5; D may be TRBD1 or TRBD2 (5 bases each). The sequence derives from a young man in good health. Some clones in this sample may be carry-over from other donors' samples. The sample taken for sequencing was naive CD4+ T cells from PBMCs. Subset: CD45RA+ positively selected. CDR3 amino acids: CASSPGDPLKQETQYF. CDR3 bases: TGTGCCAGCTCACCAGGGGACCCATTGAAACAAGAGACCCAGTACTTC.